These 27 T cell receptor beta chains came from one sample sequenced in a study of blood T cells in healthy people across ages. Combining a sample-barcoded 5' primer with a J-beta primer mix, a second PCR ran for about 7 to 11 cycles. TCRdb re-called the 5' RACE reads with MiXCR, one entry per CDR3 protein. The sample yields some 1 million distinct CDR3 sequences, 45% seen once. The sample consisted of blood. These receptors were collected from a woman aged 55 to 70 in good health.

Worth noting for this clonotype: A read error may produce the germline difference seen at one junction end. The rearrangement joins TRBV11-3 to TRBJ2-1; 11 bases line up with TRBD2. The CDR3 is made up of 16 amino acids. The germline gives CDR1 SGHNT, CDR2 YENEEA. The CDR3 DNA follows: TGTGCCAGCAGCCTAGATCTAGCGGGAGGAGGCAATGAGCAGTTCTTC. It translates to CASSLDLAGGGNEQFF.

The chain links TRBV15 to TRBJ2-7; unclear D gene. V was cut by 0 bases and J by 2 bases, with 8 bases left in between. The CDR3 runs to 14 residues. Germline-derived CDR1 and CDR2 are LNHNV and YYDKDF (reference sequence). The CDR3 here is CATSREMSTYEQYF. The CDR3 nucleotides are TGTGCCACCAGCAGAGAGATGAGTACCTACGAGCAGTACTTC.

The chain is built from TRBV6-2 or TRBV6-3 and TRBJ2-2; a possible D gene is TRBD2 (6 bases). The CDR3 is 11 residues long. V dropped 8 bases and J dropped 7 bases, with 8 bases sitting between them. Germline V gene data show CDR1 as MNHEY and CDR2 as SVGEGT. CDR3 DNA sequence: TGTGCCAGCCTAGCGATCGGGGAGCTGTTTTTT. It specifies CASLAIGELFF.

The chain uses TRBV27 and TRBJ1-1; D is undetermined. CDR3 length: 14 amino acids. V gave up 8 bases and J gave up 4 bases, with 17 bases separating them. Per germline, CDR1 MNHEY and CDR2 SMNVEV (reference sequence). The CDR3 DNA reads TGTGCCAGCCCTCCAAGTCCTAAAACCACTGAAGCTTTCTTT. It encodes CASPPSPKTTEAFF.

This chain uses TRBV10-1 with TRBJ2-2, with 10 bases that match TRBD2. The CDR3 is 14 residues long. From germline, CDR1 is WNHNN and CDR2 SYGVQD (reference sequence). With 6 bases clipped from V and 7 bases from J, the junction kept 5 bases outside the gene matches. The CDR3 reads CASSLAGDDGELFF. In DNA form, the CDR3 reads TGCGCCAGCAGCCTAGCGGGAGACGACGGGGAGCTGTTTTTT.

The chain links TRBV30 to TRBJ2-7, with 9 bases identical to TRBD2. Germline assignment: CDR1 GTSNPN and CDR2 SVGIG (reference sequence). J was trimmed by 2 bases and V by 1 base; bases with no gene match: 6. The CDR3 loop spans 15 amino acids. The CDR3 sequence is CAWSGALAGTYEQYF. In nucleotides, the CDR3 is TGTGCCTGGAGTGGAGCCCTAGCGGGGACCTACGAGCAGTACTTC.

This clonotype was seen once. The gene calls are TRBV27 and TRBJ2-2; D is uncertain. V was trimmed by 4 bases and J by 1 base, leaving 7 bases between them. The CDR3 totals 14 residues. Looked up from germline, CDR1 is MNHEY and CDR2 is SMNVEV (reference sequence). The DNA of the CDR3 is TGTGCCAGCAGTTACGGTCTGAACACCGGGGAGCTGTTTTTT. Translating it yields CASSYGLNTGELFF.

This clonotype came up many times. J is TRBJ2-5 and V is TRBV29-1; D is possibly TRBD1 (5 bases). This CDR3 is 14 amino acids long. Trimming cost V 6 bases and J 6 bases, with 20 bases left between them. CDR1 and CDR2 (germline): SQVTM, ANQGSEA. The CDR3 bases are TGCAGCGTCGCCTTCAGGGTGTTTGAGCAGACCCAGTACTTC. This sequence encodes CSVAFRVFEQTQYF.

The chain carries TRBV4-1 and TRBJ2-1, with D tentatively TRBD1 (6 bases). CDR3 length: 14 amino acids. Per germline, CDR1 MGHRA and CDR2 YSYEKL. Trimming cost V 5 bases and J 2 bases, with 10 bases left between them. This CDR3 reads CASSTTGPYNEQFF. CDR3 bases: TGCGCCAGCAGCACAACAGGGCCCTACAATGAGCAGTTCTTC.

This clonotype showed up many times. The V call is TRBV12-3 or TRBV12-4, the J call TRBJ2-5, with D uncertain. V was trimmed by 1 base and J by 2 bases, leaving 8 bases between them. The CDR3 is 14 residues long. Here the CDR3 reads CASSLGLMQETQYF. The DNA of the CDR3 is TGTGCCAGCAGTTTAGGACTGATGCAAGAGACCCAGTACTTC.

There are many counts of this clonotype. The chain joins TRBV29-1 to TRBJ2-6; D is unresolved. This CDR3 region has 11 residues. Germline V gene sequence: CDR1 SQVTM, CDR2 ANQGSEA. Trimming removed 4 bases from V and 2 bases from J, with 0 bases in between. CDR3 nucleotide sequence: TGCAGCGTTGCTGGGGCCAACGTCCTGACTTTC. Translating it yields CSVAGANVLTF.

This clonotype was detected a few times. This chain joins TRBV5-1 and TRBJ1-1, with D perhaps TRBD1 (6 bases). The CDR3 sequence is 14 residues long. CDR1 is SGHRS, CDR2 YFSETQ, per germline. The V gene lost 4 bases and the J gene lost 1 base, with 11 bases spanning the gap. CDR3 in amino acids: CASSRDIKNTEAFF. The CDR3 DNA reads TGCGCCAGCAGCCGGGACATAAAGAACACTGAAGCTTTCTTT.

The CDR3 loop reads CASSWGDSKDTQYF. DNA of the CDR3: TGTGCCAGCAGCTGGGGGGACAGCAAGGATACGCAGTATTTT. This chain uses TRBV5-6 with TRBJ2-3; the D gene is possibly TRBD1 (7 bases). Trimming left V 3 bases short and J 6 bases short, with 14 bases between. CDR1 is SGHDT, CDR2 YYEEEE, per germline. The CDR3 consists of 14 residues. Full variable domain (rest looked up from reference TRBV5-6 and TRBJ2-3): DAGVTQSPTHLIKTRGQQVTLRCSPKSGHDTVSWYQQALGQGPQFIFQYYEEEERQRGNFPDRFSGHQFPNYSSELNVNALLLGDSALYLCASSWGDSKDTQYFGPGTRLTVL.

The rearrangement links TRBV7-8 to TRBJ2-1; possible D gene TRBD2, 8 bases. The ends were cut back, 5 bases at V and 9 bases at J, with 20 bases in the middle. The CDR3 has 15 amino acids. Germline loops: CDR1 SGHVS, CDR2 FQNEAQ. This CDR3 reads CASSPGGLGISEQFF. DNA of the CDR3: TGTGCCAGCAGCCCAGGGGGACTAGGCATCAGTGAGCAGTTCTTC.

V usage is TRBV20-1 and J usage is TRBJ2-1; D is undetermined. The germline V and J ends were trimmed by 1 base and 0 bases, with 7 bases remaining between them. CDR1 and CDR2 from the germline V gene are DFQATT and SNEGSKA (reference sequence). The CDR3 covers 14 residues. The CDR3 loop is CSARGANSYNEQFF. CDR3 in DNA: TGCAGTGCTAGAGGAGCAAACTCCTACAATGAGCAGTTCTTC.

The rearrangement uses TRBV10-3 and TRBJ2-1; the match to TRBD2 covers 8 bases. Germline loops: CDR1 ENHRY, CDR2 SYGVKD. The CDR3 covers 15 residues. Losses at the gene ends were 6 bases for V and 4 bases for J; bases not matched to a gene: 8. This CDR3 is CAIRGTSGLYNEQFF. CDR3 bases: TGTGCCATCAGGGGAACTAGCGGCCTATACAATGAGCAGTTCTTC.

The sample holds a few counts of this clonotype. The CDR3 DNA sequence: TGTGCCAGCAGCGTAGCTACAGGGTCGAAGCTAGCGGGGATACGCACCGGGGAGCTGTTTTTT. Protein: CASSVATGSKLAGIRTGELFF. The chain couples TRBV9 to TRBJ2-2, with 9 bases fitting TRBD2. V lost 0 bases to trimming and J lost 4 bases; unmatched junction nucleotides: 19. The CDR3 loop spans 21 amino acids. Germline CDR1 SGDLS, CDR2 YYNGEE.

The chain recombines TRBV20-1 with TRBJ2-7; 9 nucleotides align to TRBD2. CDR1 is DFQATT and CDR2 is SNEGSKA in the germline V gene (reference sequence). The CDR3 loop spans 14 amino acids. J gave up 1 base and V 3 bases, and 4 bases lay outside the gene matches. The DNA for the CDR3 is TGCAGTGCTAGGGCTAGCGGGACATCCTACGAGCAGTACTTC. Its translation: CSARASGTSYEQYF.

The chain uses TRBV10-3 and TRBJ1-2; TRBD1 is a possible D gene (5 bases). Trimming removed 6 bases from V and 5 bases from J, with 16 bases in between. There are 14 residues in the CDR3. Germline loops: CDR1 ENHRY, CDR2 SYGVKD. CDR3 amino acids: CAISREGASYGYTF. In nucleotides, the CDR3 is TGTGCCATCAGCCGTGAAGGGGCTTCATATGGCTACACCTTC.

This clonotype was recorded only once. A much more abundant neighbour one base away suggests this may be a read error. The CDR3: CASSAVPGYEQYF. In DNA form, the CDR3 reads TGTGCCAGCAGCGCAGTTCCGGGTTACGAGCAGTACTTC. V and J are TRBV13 and TRBJ2-7; D unclear. Germline CDR1 reads PRHDT; CDR2 reads FYEKMQ (reference sequence). The length of the CDR3 is 13 residues. Trimming cost V 5 bases and J 4 bases, with 12 bases left between them.

This clonotype turned up a few times. V and J are TRBV9 and TRBJ2-7, with 7 bases aligning to TRBD2. The CDR3 contains 15 residues. CDR1 and CDR2 (germline): SGDLS, YYNGEE. V shed 3 bases, J shed 0 bases, and the junction held 6 bases outside the gene matches. Here the CDR3 reads CASSATAGISYEQYF. The DNA of the CDR3 is TGTGCCAGCAGCGCGACAGCGGGAATCTCCTACGAGCAGTACTTC.

J is TRBJ2-7 and V is TRBV11-2; D remains ambiguous. CDR3 length: 15 amino acids. The V end lost 1 base, the J end lost 2 bases, and 12 bases lay between the germline ends. CDR1 is SGHAT, CDR2 FQNNGV, per germline. CDR3 amino acids: CASSLGAELAYEQYF. CDR3 bases: TGTGCCAGCAGCTTAGGGGCGGAATTAGCCTACGAGCAGTACTTC.

The rearrangement links TRBV20-1 to TRBJ2-7; D not resolved. V was trimmed by 3 bases and J by 2 bases, leaving 17 bases between them. The V gene's germline CDR1 is DFQATT and CDR2 SNEGSKA (reference sequence). CDR3 length: 15 amino acids. This CDR3 reads CSASDGTLYPYEQYF. CDR3 DNA: TGCAGTGCTAGTGATGGTACTCTTTATCCCTACGAGCAGTACTTC.

This clonotype occurred a few times. V is TRBV7-8 and J is TRBJ2-7; TRBD2 is a possible D gene (5 bases). The CDR3 is 17 residues long. Germline CDR1 is SGHVS and CDR2 is FQNEAQ. V lost 1 base and J 3 bases, leaving 19 bases between the germline ends. The CDR3 spells CASSLGSGALKFYEQYF. The CDR3 coding sequence is TGTGCCAGCAGCTTAGGGAGCGGCGCGCTTAAATTCTACGAGCAGTACTTC.

The chain recombines TRBV7-8 with TRBJ2-1; 9 bases fit TRBD1. The CDR3 sequence is 16 residues long. CDR1 is SGHVS and CDR2 is FQNEAQ in the germline V gene. Unmatched junction bases numbered 10, after V lost 5 bases and J lost 5 bases. The CDR3, as DNA: TGTGCCAGCAGCCCTCTACAGGGGGCCCTAGACAATGAGCAGTTCTTC. Protein sequence: CASSPLQGALDNEQFF. The full variable domain, in which reference TRBV7-8 and TRBJ2-1 provide the parts outside the CDR3, is GAGVSQSPRYKVAKRGQDVALRCDPISGHVSLFWYQQALGQGPEFLTYFQNEAQLDKSGLPSDRFFAERPEGSVSTLKIQRTQQEDSAVYLCASSPLQGALDNEQFFGPGTRLTVL.

The chain combines TRBV9 with TRBJ2-5; 9 nucleotides line up with TRBD2. J was trimmed by 4 bases and V by 4 bases; bases with no gene match: 5. The germline V gene encodes CDR1 SGDLS and CDR2 YYNGEE. The CDR3 extends over 14 amino acids. In DNA form, the CDR3 reads TGTGCCAGCAGCATAGCGGGAGTCGTAGAGACCCAGTACTTC. This encodes CASSIAGVVETQYF. The whole variable domain, remainder taken from reference TRBV9 and TRBJ2-5, is DSGVTQTPKHLITATGQRVTLRCSPRSGDLSVYWYQQSLDQGLQFLIQYYNGEERAKGNILERFSAQQFPDLHSELNLSSLELGDSALYFCASSIAGVVETQYFGPGTRLLVL.

The chain employs TRBV7-8 and TRBJ2-5; D gene unclear. CDR3 length: 16 residues. Trimming took 2 bases from V and 0 from J, leaving 13 bases between them. The germline V gene has CDR1 SGHVS and CDR2 FQNEAQ. The CDR3 loop reads CASSLSFYRYQETQYF. CDR3 in DNA: TGTGCCAGCAGCTTAAGCTTTTACCGGTACCAAGAGACCCAGTACTTC.